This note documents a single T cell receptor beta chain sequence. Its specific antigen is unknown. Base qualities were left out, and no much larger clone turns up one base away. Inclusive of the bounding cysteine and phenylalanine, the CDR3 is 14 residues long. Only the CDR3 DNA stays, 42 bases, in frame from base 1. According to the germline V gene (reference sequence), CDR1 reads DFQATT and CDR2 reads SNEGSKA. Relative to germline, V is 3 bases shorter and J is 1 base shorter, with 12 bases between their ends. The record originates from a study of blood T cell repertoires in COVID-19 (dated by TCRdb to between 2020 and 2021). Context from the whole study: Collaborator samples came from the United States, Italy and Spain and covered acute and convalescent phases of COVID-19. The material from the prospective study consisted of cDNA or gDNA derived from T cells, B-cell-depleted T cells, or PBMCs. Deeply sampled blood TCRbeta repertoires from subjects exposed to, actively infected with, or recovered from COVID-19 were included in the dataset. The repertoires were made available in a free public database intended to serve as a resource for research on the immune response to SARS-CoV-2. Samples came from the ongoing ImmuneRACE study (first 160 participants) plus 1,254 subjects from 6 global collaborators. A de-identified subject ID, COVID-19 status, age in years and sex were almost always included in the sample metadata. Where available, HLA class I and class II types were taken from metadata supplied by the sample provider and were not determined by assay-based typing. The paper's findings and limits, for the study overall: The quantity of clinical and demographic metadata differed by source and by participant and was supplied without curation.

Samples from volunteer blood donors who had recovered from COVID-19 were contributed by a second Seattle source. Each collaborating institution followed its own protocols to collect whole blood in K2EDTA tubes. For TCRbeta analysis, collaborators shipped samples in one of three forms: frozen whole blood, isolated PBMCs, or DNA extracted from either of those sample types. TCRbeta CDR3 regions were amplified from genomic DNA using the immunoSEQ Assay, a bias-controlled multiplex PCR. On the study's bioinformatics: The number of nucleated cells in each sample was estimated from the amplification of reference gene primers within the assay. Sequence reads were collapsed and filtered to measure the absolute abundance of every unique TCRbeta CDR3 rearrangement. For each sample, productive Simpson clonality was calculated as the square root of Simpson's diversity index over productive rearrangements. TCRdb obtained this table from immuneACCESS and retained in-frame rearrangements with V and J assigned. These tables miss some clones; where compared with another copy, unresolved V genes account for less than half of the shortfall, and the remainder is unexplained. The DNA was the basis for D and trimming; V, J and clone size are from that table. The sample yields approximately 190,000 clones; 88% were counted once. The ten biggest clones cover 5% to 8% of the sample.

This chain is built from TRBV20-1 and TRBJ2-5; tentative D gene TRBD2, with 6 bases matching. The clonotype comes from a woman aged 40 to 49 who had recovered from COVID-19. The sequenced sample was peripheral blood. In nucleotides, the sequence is TGCAGTGCTAGTACGGCGGGACTCCAAGAGACCCAGTACTTC. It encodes CSASTAGLQETQYF.